The source of this TCR beta chain is a study of T-cell reconstitution after alpha-beta-depleted transplantation in children (dated by TCRdb to 2016 to 2017). Turning to the overall study: The study quantitatively tracked T-cell immune reconstitution after TCRalphabeta/CD19-depleted allogeneic hematopoietic cell transplantation in children using TCR repertoire profiling.

Looking up the germline V gene yields CDR1 SGHRS and CDR2 YFSETQ. V is pruned by 5 bases and J by 3 bases, leaving 7 bases of the junction without a gene match. The cysteine opens and the phenylalanine closes a CDR3 of 15 amino acids. Only CDR3 DNA remains: 45 bases, in frame from the first base. Here is what the overall study found, with its caveats: Over the following months the frequencies of hyperexpanded clones went down, and after one year T-cell counts and TCRbeta diversity were mostly credited to newly produced T cells. Apparently early alphabetaT-cell count recovery about two months after transplant reportedly relied on only several hundred rapidly expanded clones derived from non-depleted graft cells. In some patients, the high TCRbeta diversity seen at day 60 was put down to recipient T cells and intrathymic progenitors that had survived conditioning.

This clonotype came up a few times. Its recognized antigen is unknown. The input lacks base qualities; no much larger clone sits a single base away. The treatment or condition label, read with the paper, signifies: allogeneic hematopoietic cell transplantation with graft depleted of TCRalphabeta T cells and CD19 B cells. TCRalphabeta/CD19-depleted allogeneic hematopoietic cell grafts were given to the transplant recipients, all of whom were children. The receptor library was made with PCR. TCRdb shows the sequencer as Illumina HiSeq 2500. To normalize quantification of the TCRbeta repertoire, the TCR libraries were built with molecular barcoding that relied on unique molecular identifiers. TCRdb reprocessing: public reads trimmed at Q25 with fastp, clones called with MiXCR, in-frame beta chains kept. Rows merge per CDR3 protein into single entries with the most common DNA and genes. For this sample there are a few hundred thousand distinct CDR3 sequences; around 27% appear just once. Together, the top ten hold approximately 39% of the sample.

This specimen was PBMCs, taken before TCRalphabeta/CD19-depleted stem cell transplant. This clonotype originated in a boy in the first two years of life with Wiskott-Aldrich syndrome, due to receive a stem cell transplant. The chain employs TRBV5-1 and TRBJ2-3; 9 central bases correspond to TRBD1. The CDR3 region: CASRPGQGGTDTQYF. The DNA sequence is as follows: TGCGCCAGCAGACCGGGACAGGGAGGGACAGATACGCAGTATTTT.